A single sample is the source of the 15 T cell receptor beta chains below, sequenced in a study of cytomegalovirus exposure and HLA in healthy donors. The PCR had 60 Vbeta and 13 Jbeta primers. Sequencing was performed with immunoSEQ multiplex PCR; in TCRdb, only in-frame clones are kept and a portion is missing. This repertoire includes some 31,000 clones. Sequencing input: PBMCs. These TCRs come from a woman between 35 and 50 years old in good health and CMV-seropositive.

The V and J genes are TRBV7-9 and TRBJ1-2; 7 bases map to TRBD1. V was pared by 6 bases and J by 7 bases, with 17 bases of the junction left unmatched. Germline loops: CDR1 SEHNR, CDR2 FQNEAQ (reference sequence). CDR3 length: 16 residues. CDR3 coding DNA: TGTGCCAGCAGGCCCGACAGGGTCTCTTCAGCGGGTGGCTACACCTTC. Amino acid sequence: CASRPDRVSSAGGYTF.

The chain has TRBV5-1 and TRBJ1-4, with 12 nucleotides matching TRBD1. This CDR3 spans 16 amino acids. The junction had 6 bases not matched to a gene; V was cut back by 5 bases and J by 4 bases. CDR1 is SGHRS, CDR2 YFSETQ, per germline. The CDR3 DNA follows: TGCGCCAGCAGTCTCGGGACAGGGGGCGGTAATGAAAAACTGTTTTTT. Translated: CASSLGTGGGNEKLFF. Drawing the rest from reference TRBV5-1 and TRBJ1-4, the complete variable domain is KAGVTQTPRYLIKTRGQQVTLSCSPISGHRSVSWYQQTPGQGLQFLFEYFSETQRNKGNFPGRFSGRQFSNSRSEMNVSTLELGDSALYLCASSLGTGGGNEKLFFGSGTQLSVL.

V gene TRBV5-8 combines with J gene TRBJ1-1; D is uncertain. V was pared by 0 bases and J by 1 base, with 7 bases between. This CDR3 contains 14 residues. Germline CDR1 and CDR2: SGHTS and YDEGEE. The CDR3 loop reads CASSLDGGNTEAFF. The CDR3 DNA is TGTGCCAGCAGCTTGGACGGAGGGAACACTGAAGCTTTCTTT.

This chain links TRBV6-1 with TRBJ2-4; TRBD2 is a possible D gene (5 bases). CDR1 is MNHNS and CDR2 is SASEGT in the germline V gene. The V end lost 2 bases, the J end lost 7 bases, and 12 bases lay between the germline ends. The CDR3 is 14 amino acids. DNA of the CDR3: TGTGCCAGCAGTGAATCGGGGTTTGTGAACATTCAGTACTTC. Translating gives CASSESGFVNIQYF.

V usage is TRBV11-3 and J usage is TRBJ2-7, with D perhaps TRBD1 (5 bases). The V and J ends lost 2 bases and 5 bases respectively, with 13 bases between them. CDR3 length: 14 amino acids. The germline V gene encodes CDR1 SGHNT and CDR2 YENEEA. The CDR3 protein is CASSLNQGSHEQYF. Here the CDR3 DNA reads TGTGCCAGCAGCTTAAATCAGGGAAGTCACGAGCAGTACTTC.

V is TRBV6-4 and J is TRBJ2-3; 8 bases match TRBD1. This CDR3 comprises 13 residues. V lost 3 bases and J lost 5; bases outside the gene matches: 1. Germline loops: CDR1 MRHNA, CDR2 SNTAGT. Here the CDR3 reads CASSEDRGDTQYF. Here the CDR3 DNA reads TGTGCCAGCAGTGAAGACAGGGGAGATACGCAGTATTTT.

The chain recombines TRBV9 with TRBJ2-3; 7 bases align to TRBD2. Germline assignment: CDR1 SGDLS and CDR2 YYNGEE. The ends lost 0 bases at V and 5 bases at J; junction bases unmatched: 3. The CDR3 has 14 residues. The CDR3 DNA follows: TGTGCCAGCAGCGTAGGCGGGAGAAGAGATACGCAGTATTTT. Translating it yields CASSVGGRRDTQYF.

CDR3 coding DNA: TGTGCCAGGCTCGGAGTAACCGGGGAGCTGTTTTTT. Encoded protein: CARLGVTGELFF. The rearrangement joins TRBV19 to TRBJ2-2; D gene uncertain. This CDR3 is built from 12 residues. The germline V gene has CDR1 LNHDA and CDR2 SQIVND (reference sequence). V was trimmed by 9 bases and J by 5 bases, leaving 10 bases between them.

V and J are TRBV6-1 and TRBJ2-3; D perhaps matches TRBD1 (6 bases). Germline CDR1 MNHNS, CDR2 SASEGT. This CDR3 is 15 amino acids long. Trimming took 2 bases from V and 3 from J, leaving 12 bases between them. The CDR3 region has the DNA TGTGCCAGCAGTGAAAAGGGGGTTAGGACAGATACGCAGTATTTT. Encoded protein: CASSEKGVRTDTQYF.

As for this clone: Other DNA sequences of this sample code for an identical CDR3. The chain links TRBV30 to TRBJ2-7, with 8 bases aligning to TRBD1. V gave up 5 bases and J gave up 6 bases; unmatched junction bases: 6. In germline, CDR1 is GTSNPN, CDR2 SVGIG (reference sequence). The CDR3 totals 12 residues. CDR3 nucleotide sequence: TGTGCCTGGTCAGGACAGGGAGGCGAGCAGTACTTC. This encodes CAWSGQGGEQYF.

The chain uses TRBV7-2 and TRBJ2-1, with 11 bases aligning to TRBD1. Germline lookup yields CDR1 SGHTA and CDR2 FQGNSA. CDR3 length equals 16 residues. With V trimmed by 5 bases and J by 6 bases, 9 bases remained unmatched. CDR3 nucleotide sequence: TGTGCCAGCAGCCCCACAGCCGGGACAGGGGGCAATGAGCAGTTCTTC. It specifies CASSPTAGTGGNEQFF.

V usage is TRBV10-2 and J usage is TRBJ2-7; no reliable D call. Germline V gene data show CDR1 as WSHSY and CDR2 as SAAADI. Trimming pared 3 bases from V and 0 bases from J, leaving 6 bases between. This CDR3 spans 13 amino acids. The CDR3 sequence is CASSEQLSYEQYF. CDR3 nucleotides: TGCGCCAGCAGTGAACAGCTCTCCTACGAGCAGTACTTC.

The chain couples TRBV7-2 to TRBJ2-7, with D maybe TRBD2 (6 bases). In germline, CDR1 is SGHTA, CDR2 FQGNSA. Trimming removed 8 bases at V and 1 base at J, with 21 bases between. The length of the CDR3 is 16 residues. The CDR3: CASSFQRVRGSYEQYF. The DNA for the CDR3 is TGTGCCAGCTCGTTTCAGCGGGTCCGGGGTTCCTACGAGCAGTACTTC.

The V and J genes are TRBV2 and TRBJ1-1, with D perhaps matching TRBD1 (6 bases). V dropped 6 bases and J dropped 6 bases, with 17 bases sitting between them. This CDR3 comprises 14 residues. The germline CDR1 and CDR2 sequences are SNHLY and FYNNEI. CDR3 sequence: CASRNEQGGSEAFF. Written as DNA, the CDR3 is TGTGCCAGCAGAAATGAACAGGGCGGATCTGAAGCTTTCTTT.

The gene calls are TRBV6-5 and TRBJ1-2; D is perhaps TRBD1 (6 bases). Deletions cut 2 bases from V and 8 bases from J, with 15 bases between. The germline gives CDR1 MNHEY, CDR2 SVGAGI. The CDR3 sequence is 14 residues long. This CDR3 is CASSYRQAYWGYTF. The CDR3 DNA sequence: TGTGCCAGCAGTTACCGACAGGCTTATTGGGGCTACACCTTC.